These 23 T cell receptor beta chains came from one sample sequenced in a study of shared clonotypes between healthy human individuals. Some clones are missing from TCRdb's copy, which holds only in-frame ones; the method was immunoSEQ multiplex PCR. The data show more than 600,000 clones, roughly nine tenths seen once. Naive CD8 cells lacked CD45RO and underwent positive selection for CCR7, leaving out terminally differentiated effector memory CD45RA+ cells. Sequences were obtained from naive CD8+ T cells sorted from blood. The origin of the receptors is a man under 40 in good health.

CDR3 DNA sequence: TGTGCCAGTAGTATAGGGACCTTTAGCGGCAATCAGCCCCAGCATTTT. Its translation is CASSIGTFSGNQPQHF. The J gene is TRBJ1-5, the V gene TRBV19; no definite D call. This CDR3 comprises 16 residues. Germline assignment: CDR1 LNHDA and CDR2 SQIVND (reference sequence). V was trimmed by 1 base and J by 2 bases, leaving 12 bases between them. Using reference TRBV19 and TRBJ1-5 for the parts outside the CDR3, the full variable domain is DGGITQSPKYLFRKEGQNVTLSCEQNLNHDAMYWYRQDPGQGLRLIYYSQIVNDFQKGDIAEGYSVSREKKESFPLTVTSAQKNPTAFYLCASSIGTFSGNQPQHFGDGTRLSIL.

This chain's CDR3 is CASSQVEGPTSTDTQYF. The DNA of the CDR3 is TGCGCCAGCAGCCAAGTCGAGGGCCCGACTAGCACAGATACGCAGTATTTT. J is TRBJ2-3 and V is TRBV4-1; perhaps TRBD2 as D (5 bases). The CDR3 is made up of 17 amino acids. Deletions cut 1 base from V and 0 bases from J, with 14 bases between. Germline V lookup: CDR1 MGHRA, CDR2 YSYEKL.

The genes are TRBV19 and TRBJ2-7, with D possibly being TRBD2 (6 bases). This CDR3 contains 16 residues. Trimming left V 5 bases short and J 0 bases short, with 17 bases between. Per the germline V gene, CDR1 is LNHDA and CDR2 is SQIVND (reference sequence). In DNA, the CDR3 is TGTGCCAGTAGTCCCGTTCGAGGGAGGAGCTCCTACGAGCAGTACTTC. It codes for CASSPVRGRSSYEQYF.

The chain has TRBV9 and TRBJ2-5, with a tentative D call TRBD2 (5 bases). Trimming removed 1 base from V and 3 bases from J, with 10 bases in between. CDR1 and CDR2 from the germline V gene are SGDLS and YYNGEE. The CDR3 covers 14 residues. The CDR3 sequence: CASSVSRTEETQYF. CDR3 DNA sequence: TGTGCCAGCAGCGTATCCCGGACTGAAGAGACCCAGTACTTC.

This chain links TRBV18 with TRBJ2-5, with D perhaps matching TRBD2 (6 bases). Germline-derived CDR1 and CDR2 are KGHSH and LQKENI. CDR3 size: 16 residues. V was trimmed by 1 base and J by 2 bases, leaving 14 bases between them. The DNA of the CDR3 is TGTGCCAGCTCACCACGGCCAGGGAGGATTCAAGAGACCCAGTACTTC. Residues: CASSPRPGRIQETQYF.

The chain employs TRBV5-1 and TRBJ1-1, with 10 bases matching TRBD1. The trim removed 4 bases at V and 8 bases at J, leaving 8 bases unmatched. The germline V gene encodes CDR1 SGHRS and CDR2 YFSETQ. This CDR3 is built from 14 residues. Written as DNA, the CDR3 is TGCGCCAGCAGCCCTTACGGGACAGGGGAAGAAGCTTTCTTT. It encodes CASSPYGTGEEAFF. Filled out from reference TRBV5-1 and TRBJ1-1, the complete variable domain reads KAGVTQTPRYLIKTRGQQVTLSCSPISGHRSVSWYQQTPGQGLQFLFEYFSETQRNKGNFPGRFSGRQFSNSRSEMNVSTLELGDSALYLCASSPYGTGEEAFFGQGTRLTVV.

In DNA form, the CDR3 reads TGTGCCAGCAGTGAAGGTCCGGGAGGCAATGAGCAGTTCTTC. Its translation is CASSEGPGGNEQFF. The chain combines TRBV6-1 with TRBJ2-1; 7 bases are a match to TRBD2. Trimming cost V 1 base and J 6 bases; bases outside gene matches: 3. The CDR3 covers 14 residues. CDR1 and CDR2 from the germline V gene are MNHNS and SASEGT.

The chain combines TRBV27 with TRBJ2-7, with TRBD2 matching 8 bases. This CDR3 spans 14 amino acids. The germline V gene has CDR1 MNHEY and CDR2 SMNVEV (reference sequence). J was trimmed by 6 bases and V by 3 bases; bases with no gene match: 7. The CDR3 DNA is TGTGCCAGCAGTTTTCTAAGCGGGGGAGGCGAGCAGTACTTC. It specifies CASSFLSGGGEQYF.

V is TRBV7-9 and J is TRBJ2-1, with 10 nucleotides matching TRBD2. Germline V gene data show CDR1 as SEHNR and CDR2 as FQNEAQ (reference sequence). The CDR3 is made up of 18 amino acids. The trim removed 2 bases at V and 4 bases at J, leaving 11 bases unmatched. Written as DNA, the CDR3 is TGTGCCAGCAGCTTACTCGGGCTAGCGGGAGCCCCTTACAATGAGCAGTTCTTC. Translation: CASSLLGLAGAPYNEQFF.

This chain joins TRBV7-9 and TRBJ2-1; 9 bases align to TRBD1. V shed 7 bases, J shed 3 bases, and the junction held 13 bases outside the gene matches. Germline CDR1 reads SEHNR; CDR2 reads FQNEAQ (reference sequence). This CDR3 contains 17 residues. The CDR3 DNA sequence: TGTGCCAGCACCCGAAATAGAGGACAGGGGTTCTACAATGAGCAGTTCTTC. The encoded protein is CASTRNRGQGFYNEQFF.

The chain is built from TRBV27 and TRBJ1-1; weak D call: TRBD1 (5 bases). The CDR3 consists of 13 residues. Trimming took off 6 bases at V and 3 bases at J, with 11 bases between the two ends. The germline V gene encodes CDR1 MNHEY and CDR2 SMNVEV (reference sequence). CDR3 residues: CASRIGGDTEAFF. The CDR3 DNA reads TGTGCCAGCAGGATCGGGGGTGACACTGAAGCTTTCTTT.

The CDR3 sequence: CASSAYTGVDTQYF. The CDR3 DNA sequence: TGTGCCAGCAGTGCGTATACAGGGGTGGATACGCAGTATTTT. The rearrangement uses TRBV27 and TRBJ2-3, with 7 bases lining up with TRBD1. V trimming: 5 bases; J trimming: 6 bases; junction bases outside the gene matches: 8. The CDR3 sequence is 14 residues long. CDR1 is MNHEY and CDR2 is SMNVEV in the germline V gene (reference sequence).

This chain links TRBV18 with TRBJ1-2, with D perhaps TRBD1 (5 bases). V dropped 3 bases and J dropped 1 base, with 12 bases sitting between them. This CDR3 has 15 amino acids. Looked up from germline, CDR1 is KGHSH and CDR2 is LQKENI. The CDR3, as DNA: TGTGCCAGCTCACCGTCGGACACCTTTAACTATGGCTACACCTTC. Protein product: CASSPSDTFNYGYTF.

CDR3 in DNA: TGTGCCAGCAGCTCTAATAACCAGGGGGAGGGCATTAATCAGCCCCAGCATTTT. It yields the protein CASSSNNQGEGINQPQHF. The chain uses TRBV5-8 and TRBJ1-5, with 7 bases lining up with TRBD1. The CDR3 is 18 residues long. CDR1 is SGHTS, CDR2 YDEGEE, per germline. The junction had 16 bases not matched to a gene; V was cut back by 3 bases and J by 4 bases.

V usage is TRBV27 and J usage is TRBJ2-1, with D perhaps TRBD1 (5 bases). There are 14 residues in the CDR3. Germline V gives CDR1 MNHEY, CDR2 SMNVEV (reference sequence). V was shortened by 4 bases and J by 8 bases, with 15 bases between the two germline ends. The CDR3 region has the DNA TGTGCCAGCAGTTGGCGGCAGGGCGGACATGAGCAGTTCTTC. Its translation: CASSWRQGGHEQFF.

The chain combines TRBV5-6 with TRBJ1-5; D is perhaps TRBD1 (5 bases). Trimming shortened V by 2 bases and J by 1 base, and 13 bases separated the two germline ends. From germline, CDR1 is SGHDT and CDR2 YYEEEE. This CDR3 is 16 amino acids long. The CDR3 nucleotides are TGTGCCAGCAGCTTTAACCGGGACGGAAGCAATCAGCCCCAGCATTTT. This translates into CASSFNRDGSNQPQHF.

This rearrangement joins TRBV7-2 to TRBJ2-7, with 11 bases aligning to TRBD2. With 1 base clipped from V and 7 bases from J, the junction kept 9 bases outside the gene matches. Germline V gene lookup returns CDR1 SGHTA and CDR2 FQGNSA. This CDR3 region has 16 residues. The CDR3, as DNA: TGTGCCAGCAGCTTAGGATCACTAGCGGGAGTAGAAGAGCAGTACTTC. It yields the protein CASSLGSLAGVEEQYF.

J is TRBJ2-1 and V is TRBV27, with 9 bases matching TRBD2. From germline, CDR1 is MNHEY and CDR2 SMNVEV (reference sequence). The CDR3 is 15 residues long. The trim removed 5 bases at V and 4 bases at J, leaving 6 bases unmatched. In DNA form, the CDR3 reads TGTGCCAGCAGTCCCTGGACTAGCGCTTACAATGAGCAGTTCTTC. The encoded protein is CASSPWTSAYNEQFF.

This clone showed up just once. The chain links TRBV5-5 to TRBJ2-5; 12 bases are a match to TRBD1. Unmatched junction bases numbered 8, after V lost 0 bases and J lost 5 bases. Per germline, CDR1 SGHKS and CDR2 YYEKEE (reference sequence). This CDR3 is 17 amino acids long. The CDR3 region is CASSLGRDRGPGETQYF. CDR3 DNA sequence: TGTGCCAGCAGCTTGGGCCGGGACAGGGGGCCAGGGGAGACCCAGTACTTC.

The CDR3 DNA reads TGTGCCAGCAGTCCCCCGACAGGGAGGGCCTACGAGCAGTACTTC. It specifies CASSPPTGRAYEQYF. V is TRBV27 and J is TRBJ2-7; D may match TRBD1 or TRBD2 (7 bases each). Germline assignment: CDR1 MNHEY and CDR2 SMNVEV (reference sequence). CDR3 size: 15 residues. V was pared by 5 bases and J by 2 bases, with 16 bases between.

The CDR3 reads CASSFSSGRLDEQYF. The CDR3 nucleotides are TGTGCCAGCAGCTTTTCTAGCGGGAGGCTCGACGAGCAGTACTTC. The V call is TRBV7-9, the J call TRBJ2-7; 11 bases are shared with TRBD2. CDR3 length: 15 residues. Per germline, CDR1 SEHNR and CDR2 FQNEAQ (reference sequence). The J segment lost 5 bases and the V segment lost 3 bases, leaving 6 bases of the junction unmatched.

As concerns this clone: The sample holds other DNA sequences that translate to the same CDR3. The V gene is TRBV7-2, the J gene TRBJ1-2, with D tentatively TRBD1 (5 bases). This CDR3 is 14 amino acids long. Trimming cost V 0 bases and J 3 bases, with 8 bases left between them. Germline V gives CDR1 SGHTA, CDR2 FQGNSA. The CDR3 DNA follows: TGTGCCAGCAGCTTAGCGGGGGGAGACTATGGCTACACCTTC. As protein: CASSLAGGDYGYTF. The full variable domain, completed using reference TRBV7-2 and TRBJ1-2, is GAGVSQSPSNKVTEKGKDVELRCDPISGHTALYWYRQSLGQGLEFLIYFQGNSAPDKSGLPSDRFSAERTGGSVSTLTIQRTQQEDSAVYLCASSLAGGDYGYTFGSGTRLTVV.

This clone was counted only a few times. The chain joins TRBV10-2 to TRBJ2-5; 9 bases line up with TRBD2. The germline V gene encodes CDR1 WSHSY and CDR2 SAAADI. CDR3 length: 15 residues. Trimming removed 3 bases from V and 7 bases from J; junction bases left unmatched: 9. The DNA for the CDR3 is TGCGCCAGCAGTGATAAGCCTAGCGGGGTATCGACCCAGTACTTC. Translated: CASSDKPSGVSTQYF.